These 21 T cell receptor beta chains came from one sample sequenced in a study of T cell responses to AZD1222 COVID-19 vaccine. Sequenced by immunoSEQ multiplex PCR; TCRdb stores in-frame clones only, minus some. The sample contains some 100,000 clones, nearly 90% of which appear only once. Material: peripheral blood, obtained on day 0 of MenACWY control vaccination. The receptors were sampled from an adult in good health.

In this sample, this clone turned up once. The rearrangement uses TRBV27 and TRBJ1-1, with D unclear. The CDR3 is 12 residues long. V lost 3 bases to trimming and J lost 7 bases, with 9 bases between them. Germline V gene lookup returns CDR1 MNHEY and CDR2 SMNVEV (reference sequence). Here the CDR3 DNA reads TGTGCCAGCAGTTTCCTTGGAAATGAAGCTTTCTTT. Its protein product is CASSFLGNEAFF.

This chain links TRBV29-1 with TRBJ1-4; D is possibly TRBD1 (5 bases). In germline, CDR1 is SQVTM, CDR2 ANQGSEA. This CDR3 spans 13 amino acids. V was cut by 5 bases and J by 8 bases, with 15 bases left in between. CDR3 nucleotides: TGCAGCGTTACCCGGGGCCCGGGGGAAAAACTGTTTTTT. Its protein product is CSVTRGPGEKLFF.

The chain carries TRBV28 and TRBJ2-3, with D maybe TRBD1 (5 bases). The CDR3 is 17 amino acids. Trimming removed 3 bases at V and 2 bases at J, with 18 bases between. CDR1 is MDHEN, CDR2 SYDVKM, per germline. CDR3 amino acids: CASSFFSGPPTTDTQYF. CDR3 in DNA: TGTGCCAGCAGTTTTTTTTCAGGGCCCCCCACCACAGATACGCAGTATTTT. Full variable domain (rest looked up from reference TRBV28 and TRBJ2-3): DVKVTQSSRYLVKRTGEKVFLECVQDMDHENMFWYRQDPGLGLRLIYFSYDVKMKEKGDIPEGYSVSREKKERFSLILESASTNQTSMYLCASSFFSGPPTTDTQYFGPGTRLTVL.

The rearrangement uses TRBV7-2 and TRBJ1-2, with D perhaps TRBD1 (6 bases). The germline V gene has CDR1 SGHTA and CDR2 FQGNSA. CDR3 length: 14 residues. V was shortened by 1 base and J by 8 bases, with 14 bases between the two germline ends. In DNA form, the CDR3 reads TGTGCCAGCAGCTTAGGGGGGCAGGGGATGGGCTACACCTTC. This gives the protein CASSLGGQGMGYTF.

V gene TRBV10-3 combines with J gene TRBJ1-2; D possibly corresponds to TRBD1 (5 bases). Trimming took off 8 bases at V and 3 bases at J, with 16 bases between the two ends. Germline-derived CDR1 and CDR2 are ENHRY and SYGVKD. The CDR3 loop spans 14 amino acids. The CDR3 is CAIAGTSGDYGYTF. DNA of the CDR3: TGTGCCATCGCCGGGACTTCGGGAGACTATGGCTACACCTTC.

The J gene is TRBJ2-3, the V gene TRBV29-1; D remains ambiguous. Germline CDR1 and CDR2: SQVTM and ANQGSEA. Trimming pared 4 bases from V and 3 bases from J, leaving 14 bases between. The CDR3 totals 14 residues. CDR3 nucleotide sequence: TGCAGCGTTGGGGCTACCCTCCGGACAGATACGCAGTATTTT. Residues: CSVGATLRTDTQYF.

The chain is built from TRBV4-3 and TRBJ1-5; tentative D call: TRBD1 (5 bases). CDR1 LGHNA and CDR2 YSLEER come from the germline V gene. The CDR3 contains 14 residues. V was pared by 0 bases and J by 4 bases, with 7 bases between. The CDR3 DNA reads TGCGCCAGCAGCCAAGATCACAGGAATCAGCCCCAGCATTTT. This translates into CASSQDHRNQPQHF.

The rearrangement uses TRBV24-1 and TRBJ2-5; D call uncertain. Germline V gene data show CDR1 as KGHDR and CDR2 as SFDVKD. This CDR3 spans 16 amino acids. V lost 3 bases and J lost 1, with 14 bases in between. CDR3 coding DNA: TGTGCCACCAGTGATAGCGAACCCTGGACCCAAGAGACCCAGTACTTC. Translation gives CATSDSEPWTQETQYF.

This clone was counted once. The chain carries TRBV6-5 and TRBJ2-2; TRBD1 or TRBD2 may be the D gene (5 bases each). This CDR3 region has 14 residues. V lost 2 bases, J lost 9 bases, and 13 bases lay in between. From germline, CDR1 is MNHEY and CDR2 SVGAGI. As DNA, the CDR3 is TGTGCCAGCAGTTACGGATACATGGGACGGGAGCTGTTTTTT. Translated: CASSYGYMGRELFF.

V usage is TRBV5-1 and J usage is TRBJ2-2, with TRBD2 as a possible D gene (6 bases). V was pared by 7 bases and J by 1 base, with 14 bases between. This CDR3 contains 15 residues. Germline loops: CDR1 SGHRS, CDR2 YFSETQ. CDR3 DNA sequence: TGCGCCAGCGTTTCCGGGGGACGGAACACCGGGGAGCTGTTTTTT. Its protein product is CASVSGGRNTGELFF.

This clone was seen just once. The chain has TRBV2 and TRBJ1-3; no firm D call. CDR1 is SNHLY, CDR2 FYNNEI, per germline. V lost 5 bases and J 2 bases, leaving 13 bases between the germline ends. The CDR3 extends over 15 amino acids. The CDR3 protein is CASSRTGLTGNTIYF. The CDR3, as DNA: TGTGCCAGCAGTAGGACGGGCCTAACTGGAAACACCATATATTTT.

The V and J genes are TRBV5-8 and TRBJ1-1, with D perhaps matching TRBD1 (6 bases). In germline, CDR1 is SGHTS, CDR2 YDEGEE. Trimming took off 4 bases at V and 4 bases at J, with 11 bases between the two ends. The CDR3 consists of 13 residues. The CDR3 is CASSTYRATEAFF. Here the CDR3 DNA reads TGTGCCAGCAGCACGTACAGGGCCACTGAAGCTTTCTTT.

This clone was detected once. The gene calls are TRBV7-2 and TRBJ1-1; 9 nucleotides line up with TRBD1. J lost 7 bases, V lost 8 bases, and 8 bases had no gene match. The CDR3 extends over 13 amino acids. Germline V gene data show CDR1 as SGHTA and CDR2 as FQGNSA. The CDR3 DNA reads TGTGCCAGCGGTTCCGGGACAGGGTTTGAAGCTTTCTTT. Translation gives CASGSGTGFEAFF.

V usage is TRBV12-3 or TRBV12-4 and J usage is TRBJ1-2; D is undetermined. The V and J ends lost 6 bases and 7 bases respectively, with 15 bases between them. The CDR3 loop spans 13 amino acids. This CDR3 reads CASSPFGESGYTF. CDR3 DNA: TGTGCCAGCAGCCCCTTCGGAGAATCTGGCTACACCTTC.

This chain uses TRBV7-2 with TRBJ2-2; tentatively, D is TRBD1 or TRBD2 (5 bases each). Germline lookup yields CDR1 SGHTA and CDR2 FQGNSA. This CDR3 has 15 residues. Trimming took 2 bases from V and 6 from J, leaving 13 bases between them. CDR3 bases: TGTGCCAGCAGCTTAACCGGGGCCTCCCCCGGGGAGCTGTTTTTT. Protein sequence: CASSLTGASPGELFF.

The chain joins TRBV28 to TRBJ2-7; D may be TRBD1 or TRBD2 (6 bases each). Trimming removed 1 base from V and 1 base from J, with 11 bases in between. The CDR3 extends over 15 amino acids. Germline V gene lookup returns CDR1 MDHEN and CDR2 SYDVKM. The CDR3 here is CASSLFTGASYEQYF. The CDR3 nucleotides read TGTGCCAGCAGTTTATTCACGGGGGCGTCCTACGAGCAGTACTTC.

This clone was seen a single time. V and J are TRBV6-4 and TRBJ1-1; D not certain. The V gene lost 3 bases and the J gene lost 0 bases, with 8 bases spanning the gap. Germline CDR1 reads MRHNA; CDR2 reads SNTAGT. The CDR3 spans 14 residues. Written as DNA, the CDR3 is TGTGCCAGCAGTGAGCGGGGAATGAACACTGAAGCTTTCTTT. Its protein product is CASSERGMNTEAFF.

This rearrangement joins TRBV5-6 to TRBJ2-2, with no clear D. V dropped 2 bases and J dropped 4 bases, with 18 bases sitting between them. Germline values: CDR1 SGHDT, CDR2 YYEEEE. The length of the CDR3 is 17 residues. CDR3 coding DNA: TGTGCCAGCAGCTTCCCGATGGGCGCAGGCAGCACCGGGGAGCTGTTTTTT. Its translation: CASSFPMGAGSTGELFF. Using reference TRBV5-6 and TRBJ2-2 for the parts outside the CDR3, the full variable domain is DAGVTQSPTHLIKTRGQQVTLRCSPKSGHDTVSWYQQALGQGPQFIFQYYEEEERQRGNFPDRFSGHQFPNYSSELNVNALLLGDSALYLCASSFPMGAGSTGELFFGEGSRLTVL.

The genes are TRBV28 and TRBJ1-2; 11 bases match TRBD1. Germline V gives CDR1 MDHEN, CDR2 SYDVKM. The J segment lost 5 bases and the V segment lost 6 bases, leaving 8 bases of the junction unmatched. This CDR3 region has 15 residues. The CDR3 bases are TGTGCCAGCAGCACTCCCGGGACAGGGGGATATGGCTACACCTTC. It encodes CASSTPGTGGYGYTF.

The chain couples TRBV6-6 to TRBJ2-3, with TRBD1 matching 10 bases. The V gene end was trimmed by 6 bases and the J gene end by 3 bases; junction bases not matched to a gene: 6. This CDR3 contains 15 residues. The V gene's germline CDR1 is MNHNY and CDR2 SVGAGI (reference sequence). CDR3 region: CASSPRDRGTDTQYF. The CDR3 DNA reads TGTGCCAGCAGCCCTCGGGACAGGGGTACAGATACGCAGTATTTT.

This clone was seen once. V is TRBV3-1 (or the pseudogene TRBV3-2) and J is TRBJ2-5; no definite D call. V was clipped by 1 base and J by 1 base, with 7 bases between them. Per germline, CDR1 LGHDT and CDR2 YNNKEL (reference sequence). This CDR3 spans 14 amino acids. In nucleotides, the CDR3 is TGTGCCAGCAGCCAAGTTCCTGCCCAAGAGACCCAGTACTTC. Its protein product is CASSQVPAQETQYF.